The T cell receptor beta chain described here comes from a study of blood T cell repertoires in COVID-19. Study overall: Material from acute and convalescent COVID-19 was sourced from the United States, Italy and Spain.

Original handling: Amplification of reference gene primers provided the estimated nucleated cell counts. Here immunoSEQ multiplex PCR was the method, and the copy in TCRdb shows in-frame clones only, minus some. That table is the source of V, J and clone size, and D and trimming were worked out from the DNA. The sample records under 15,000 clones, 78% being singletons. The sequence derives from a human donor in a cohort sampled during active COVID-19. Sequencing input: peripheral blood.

CDR3 DNA: TGTGCCAGCAGTTATTCGGGGACAGGGAGCGGCTATGGCTACACCTTC. As protein: CASSYSGTGSGYGYTF. The J gene is TRBJ1-2, the V gene TRBV6-5; 9 bases are a match to TRBD1. The CDR3 runs to 16 residues. Germline V gives CDR1 MNHEY, CDR2 SVGAGI. Trimming took 3 bases from V and 4 from J; bases not matched to a gene: 9.